The text below deals with one T cell receptor (beta chain). The antigen is unknown. These data are taken from a study of a mutant IDH1 vaccine in newly diagnosed glioma. Study background: Therapy received beforehand was radiotherapy, temozolomide, or both, with most patients given both.

Clones were sequenced by immunoSEQ multiplex PCR, and TCRdb holds only the in-frame ones, with some missing. The table records about 32,000 clones, more than 65% of them present only once. Time point in this sample: week 35, safety follow-up. The study gave 300 ug of mutant IDH1 20-mer peptide per vaccine dose, with topical imiquimod. The sequence was obtained from a man aged 25-45 years with glioma. The sequences come from PBMCs, collected from a glioma patient whose treatment included an IDH1 peptide vaccine.

The CDR3 coding sequence is TGTGCCAGCGCGCTTGGGAGGGCTGGGTGGCCCCAGCATTTT. Translating it yields CASALGRAGWPQHF. V gene TRBV18 combines with J gene TRBJ1-5; D is undetermined. V was cut by 8 bases and J by 9 bases, with 20 bases left in between. The CDR3 covers 14 residues. Germline V gene data show CDR1 as KGHSH and CDR2 as LQKENI. The full variable domain, rest sourced from reference TRBV18 and TRBJ1-5, is NAGVMQNPRHLVRRRGQEARLRCSPMKGHSHVYWYRQLPEEGLKFMVYLQKENIIDESGMPKERFSAEFPKEGPSILRIQQVVRGDSAAYFCASALGRAGWPQHFGDGTRLSIL.